Reported below is one T cell receptor (beta chain). Antigen: not known. Specified treatment: oral pan-JAK inhibitor, 5-10 mg twice daily. Researchers picked out CD4+ and CD8+ T cells from PBMCs by sorting. Investigators isolated RNA and reverse transcribed it into cDNA to act as the sequencing template. Measured with immunoSEQ multiplex PCR; TCRdb has only the in-frame clones, and not every one. The table includes approximately 160,000 clones, less than 80% detected once. The CDR3 is 13 residues long. Germline CDR1 and CDR2: GTSNPN and SVGIG (reference sequence). Trimming stripped 2 bases from V and 4 bases from J, with 11 bases between. The data belong to a study of CD8+ T cells in alopecia areata. Overall study context: Patients received oral tofacitinib, 5 to 10 mg twice daily, for moderate-to-severe alopecia areata. Broader study findings: Under tofacitinib, numerous expanded lesional clonotypes remained detectable in scalp and blood.

This sample comprised CD4+ T cells sorted from blood, obtained at week 24, from a patient treated with tofacitinib. The genes are TRBV30 and TRBJ1-1, with a possible D match to TRBD1 (6 bases). The clonotype originates from a human donor with alopecia areata. CDR3 DNA: TGTGCCTGGAGTAAACAGGGTCGCACTGAAGCTTTCTTT. It codes for CAWSKQGRTEAFF. The full variable domain, with the rest looked up from reference TRBV30 and TRBJ1-1, is SQTIHQWPATLVQPVGSPLSLECTVEGTSNPNLYWYRQAAGRGLQLLFYSVGIGQISSEVPQNLSASRPQDRQFILSSKKLLLSDSGFYLCAWSKQGRTEAFFGQGTRLTVV.